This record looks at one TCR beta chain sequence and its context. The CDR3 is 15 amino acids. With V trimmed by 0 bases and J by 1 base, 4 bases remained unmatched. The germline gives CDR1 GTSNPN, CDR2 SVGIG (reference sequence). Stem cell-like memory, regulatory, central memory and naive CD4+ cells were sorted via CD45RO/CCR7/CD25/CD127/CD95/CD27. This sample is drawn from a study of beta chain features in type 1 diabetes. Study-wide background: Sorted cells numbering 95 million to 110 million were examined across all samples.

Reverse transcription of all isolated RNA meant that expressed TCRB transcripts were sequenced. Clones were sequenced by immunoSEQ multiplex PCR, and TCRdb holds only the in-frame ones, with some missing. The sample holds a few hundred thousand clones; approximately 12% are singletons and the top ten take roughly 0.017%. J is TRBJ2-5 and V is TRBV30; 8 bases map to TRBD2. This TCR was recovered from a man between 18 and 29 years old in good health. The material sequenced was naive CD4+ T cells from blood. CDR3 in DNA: TGTGCCTGGAGTGTATCCAGCGGGAGCCAAGAGACCCAGTACTTC. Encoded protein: CAWSVSSGSQETQYF.